Listed below are T cell receptor beta chains from one sample, sequenced in a study of T cell repertoires in cytomegalovirus infection. TCRdb fed the reads into MiXCR, producing one record per CDR3 protein. The table has around 280,000 distinct CDR3 sequences, 8% to 10% seen once; the top ten hold around 2.4%. The sample consisted of PBMCs. These receptors all stem from a human donor in good health (CMV status not recorded). Some clones in this sample may be carry-over from other donors' samples. Both conserved end residues are part of each CDR3. A D gene is named only where the DNA matches it firmly. Clone size appears in some rows only: once, few, many, or a class for an expanded clone.

V gene,J gene,D gene,clone size,CDR3 length,CDR3 protein,CDR3 DNA
TRBV7-2,TRBJ2-7,-,many,13,CASSLDRTYEQYF,TGTGCCAGCAGCCTAGACAGAACCTACGAGCAGTACTTC
TRBV7-2,TRBJ1-1,-,many,15,CASSLYIETPSEAFF,TGTGCCAGCAGCTTATATATCGAAACCCCTTCTGAAGCTTTCTTT
TRBV20-1,TRBJ2-3,TRBD1,-,16,CSPSPATGPSTDTQYF,TGCAGTCCATCACCGGCGACAGGGCCTAGCACAGATACGCAGTATTTT
TRBV6-2/TRBV6-3,TRBJ2-5,TRBD2,many,17,CASSSGTSGGRKETQYF,TGTGCCAGCAGTTCTGGGACTAGCGGGGGGAGGAAGGAGACCCAGTACTTC
TRBV2,TRBJ1-6,-,many,15,CAQGATSSYNSPLHF,TGTGCCCAAGGGGCTACAAGCTCCTATAATTCACCCCTCCACTTT
TRBV6-6,TRBJ1-3,-,many,13,CASRRLLGNTIYF,TGTGCCAGCAGACGACTTCTTGGAAACACCATATATTTT
TRBV28,TRBJ2-3,-,many,13,CATENRSADTQYF,TGTGCCACCGAGAACAGGTCTGCAGATACGCAGTATTTT
TRBV19,TRBJ2-1,-,few,11,CASRRVGEQFF,TGTGCCAGTCGTAGGGTGGGTGAGCAGTTCTTC
TRBV14,TRBJ2-1,TRBD2,many,19,CASSQERLAGGKSYNEQFF,TGTGCCAGCAGCCAAGAACGACTAGCGGGGGGAAAATCCTACAATGAGCAGTTCTTC
TRBV28,TRBJ1-5,TRBD1,many,15,CASRKQGAEGRPQHF,TGTGCCAGCAGAAAACAGGGGGCCGAAGGGCGGCCCCAGCATTTT